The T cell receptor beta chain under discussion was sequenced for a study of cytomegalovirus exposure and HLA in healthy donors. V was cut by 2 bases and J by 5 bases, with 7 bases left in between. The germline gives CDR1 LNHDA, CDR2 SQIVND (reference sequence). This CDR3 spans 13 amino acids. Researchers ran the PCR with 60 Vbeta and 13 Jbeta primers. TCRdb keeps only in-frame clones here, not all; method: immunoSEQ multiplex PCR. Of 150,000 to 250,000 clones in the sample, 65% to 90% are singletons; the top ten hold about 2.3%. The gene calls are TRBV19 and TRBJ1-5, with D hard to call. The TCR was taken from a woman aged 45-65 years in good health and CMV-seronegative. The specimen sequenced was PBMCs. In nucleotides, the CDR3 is TGTGCCAGTAGTATACAGGCTGATCAGCCCCAGCATTTT. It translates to CASSIQADQPQHF.